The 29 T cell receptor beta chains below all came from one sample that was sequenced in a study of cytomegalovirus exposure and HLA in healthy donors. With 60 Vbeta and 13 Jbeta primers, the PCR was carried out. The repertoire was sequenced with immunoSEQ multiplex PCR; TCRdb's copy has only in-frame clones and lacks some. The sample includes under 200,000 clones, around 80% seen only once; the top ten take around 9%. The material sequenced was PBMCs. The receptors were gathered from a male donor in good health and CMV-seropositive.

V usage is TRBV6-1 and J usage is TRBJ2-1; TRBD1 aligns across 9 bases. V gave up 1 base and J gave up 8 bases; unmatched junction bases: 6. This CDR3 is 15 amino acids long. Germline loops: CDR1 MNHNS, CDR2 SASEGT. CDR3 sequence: CASSEGGTGSDEQFF. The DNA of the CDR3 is TGTGCCAGCAGTGAAGGGGGGACAGGGTCGGATGAGCAGTTCTTC.

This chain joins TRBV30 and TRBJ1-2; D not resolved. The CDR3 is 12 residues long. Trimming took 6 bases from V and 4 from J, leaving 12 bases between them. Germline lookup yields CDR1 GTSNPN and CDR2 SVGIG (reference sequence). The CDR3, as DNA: TGTGCCTGTTATCCCGCAGGCTATGGCTACACCTTC. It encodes CACYPAGYGYTF.

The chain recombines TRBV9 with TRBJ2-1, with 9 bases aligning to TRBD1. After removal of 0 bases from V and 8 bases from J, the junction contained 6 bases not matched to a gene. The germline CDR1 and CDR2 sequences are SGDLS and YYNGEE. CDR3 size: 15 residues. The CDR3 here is CASSVAGTGTYEQFF. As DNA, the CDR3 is TGTGCCAGCAGCGTAGCCGGGACAGGGACATATGAGCAGTTCTTC.

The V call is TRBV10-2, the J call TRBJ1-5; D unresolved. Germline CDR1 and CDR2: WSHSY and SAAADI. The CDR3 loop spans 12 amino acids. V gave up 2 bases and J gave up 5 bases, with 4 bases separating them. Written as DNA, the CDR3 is TGCGCCAGCAGTGAGCCGGATCAGCCCCAGCATTTT. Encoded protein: CASSEPDQPQHF.

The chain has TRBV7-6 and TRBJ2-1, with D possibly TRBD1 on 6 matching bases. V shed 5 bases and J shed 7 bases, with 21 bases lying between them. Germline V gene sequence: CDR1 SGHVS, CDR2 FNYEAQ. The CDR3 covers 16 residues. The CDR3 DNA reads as TGTGCCAGCAGCCCACACGGGCAGGGGTATGGTAATGAGCAGTTCTTC. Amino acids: CASSPHGQGYGNEQFF.

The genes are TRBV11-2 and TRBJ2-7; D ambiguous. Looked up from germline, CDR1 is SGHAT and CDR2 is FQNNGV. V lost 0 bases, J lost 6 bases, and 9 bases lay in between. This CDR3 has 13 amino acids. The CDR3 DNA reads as TGTGCCAGCAGCTTAGATCGAGGTCCCGAGCAGTACTTC. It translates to CASSLDRGPEQYF.

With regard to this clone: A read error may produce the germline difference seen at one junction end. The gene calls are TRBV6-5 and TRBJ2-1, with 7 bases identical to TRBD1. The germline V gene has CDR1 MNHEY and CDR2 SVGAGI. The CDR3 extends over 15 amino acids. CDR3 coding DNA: TGTGCCAGCGGTTACCTCAGGGGGTCGTACAATGAGCAGTTCTTC. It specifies CASGYLRGSYNEQFF.

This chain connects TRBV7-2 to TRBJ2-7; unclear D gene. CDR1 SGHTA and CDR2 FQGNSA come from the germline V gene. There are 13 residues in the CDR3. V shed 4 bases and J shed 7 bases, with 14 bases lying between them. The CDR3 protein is CASSSTPLLEQYF. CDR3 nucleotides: TGTGCCAGCAGCTCTACCCCCCTCTTGGAGCAGTACTTC. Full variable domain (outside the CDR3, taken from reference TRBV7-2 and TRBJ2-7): GAGVSQSPSNKVTEKGKDVELRCDPISGHTALYWYRQSLGQGLEFLIYFQGNSAPDKSGLPSDRFSAERTGGSVSTLTIQRTQQEDSAVYLCASSSTPLLEQYFGPGTRLTVT.

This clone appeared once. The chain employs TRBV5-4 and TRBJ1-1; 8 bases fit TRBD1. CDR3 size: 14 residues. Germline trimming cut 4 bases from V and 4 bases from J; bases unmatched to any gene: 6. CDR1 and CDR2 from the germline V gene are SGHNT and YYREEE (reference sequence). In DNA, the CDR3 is TGTGCCAGCAGCCTACAGGGGGTGAGCACTGAAGCTTTCTTT. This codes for CASSLQGVSTEAFF.

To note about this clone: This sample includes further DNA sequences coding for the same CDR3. The CDR3 DNA follows: TGTGCCAGCAGCTCAGGGACAGATACGCAGTATTTT. Translating it yields CASSSGTDTQYF. The chain couples TRBV28 to TRBJ2-3, with D tentatively TRBD1 (5 bases). Germline assignment: CDR1 MDHEN and CDR2 SYDVKM. The CDR3 loop spans 12 amino acids. The V end lost 6 bases, the J end lost 3 bases, and 7 bases lay between the germline ends.

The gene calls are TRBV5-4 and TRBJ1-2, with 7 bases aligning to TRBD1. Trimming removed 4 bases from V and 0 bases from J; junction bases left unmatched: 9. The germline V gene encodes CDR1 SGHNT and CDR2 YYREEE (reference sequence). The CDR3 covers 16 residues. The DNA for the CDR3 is TGTGCCAGCAGCCGACCCGGGACAGAACCTAACTATGGCTACACCTTC. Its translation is CASSRPGTEPNYGYTF.

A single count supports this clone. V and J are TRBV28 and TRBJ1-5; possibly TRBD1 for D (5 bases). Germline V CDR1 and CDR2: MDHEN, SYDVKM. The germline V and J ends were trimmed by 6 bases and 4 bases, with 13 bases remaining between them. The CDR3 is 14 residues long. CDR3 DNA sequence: TGTGCCAGCAGGCCCCAGGGAGGGAATCAGCCCCAGCATTTT. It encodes CASRPQGGNQPQHF. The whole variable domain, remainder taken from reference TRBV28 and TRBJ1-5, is DVKVTQSSRYLVKRTGEKVFLECVQDMDHENMFWYRQDPGLGLRLIYFSYDVKMKEKGDIPEGYSVSREKKERFSLILESASTNQTSMYLCASRPQGGNQPQHFGDGTRLSIL.

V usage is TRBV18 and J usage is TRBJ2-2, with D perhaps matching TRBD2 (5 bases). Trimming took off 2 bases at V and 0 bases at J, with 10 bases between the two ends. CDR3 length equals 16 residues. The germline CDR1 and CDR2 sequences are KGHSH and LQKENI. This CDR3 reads CASSPIWRANTGELFF. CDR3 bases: TGTGCCAGCTCACCAATCTGGCGGGCGAACACCGGGGAGCTGTTTTTT. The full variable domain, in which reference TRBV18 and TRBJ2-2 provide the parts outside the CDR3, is NAGVMQNPRHLVRRRGQEARLRCSPMKGHSHVYWYRQLPEEGLKFMVYLQKENIIDESGMPKERFSAEFPKEGPSILRIQQVVRGDSAAYFCASSPIWRANTGELFFGEGSRLTVL.

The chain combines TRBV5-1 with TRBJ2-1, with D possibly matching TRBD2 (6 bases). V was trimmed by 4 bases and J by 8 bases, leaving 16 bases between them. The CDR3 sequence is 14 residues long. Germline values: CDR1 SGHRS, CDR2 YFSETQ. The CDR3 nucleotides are TGCGCCAGCAGCGGCGGATCGGGAGAGGATGAGCAGTTCTTC. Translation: CASSGGSGEDEQFF.

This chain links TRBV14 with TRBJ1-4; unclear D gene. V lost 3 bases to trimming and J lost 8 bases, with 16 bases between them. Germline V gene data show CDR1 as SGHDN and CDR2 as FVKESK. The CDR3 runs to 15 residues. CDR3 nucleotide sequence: TGTGCCAGCAGCCATCCCCTCGGAGGTTGGGAAAAACTGTTTTTT. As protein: CASSHPLGGWEKLFF.

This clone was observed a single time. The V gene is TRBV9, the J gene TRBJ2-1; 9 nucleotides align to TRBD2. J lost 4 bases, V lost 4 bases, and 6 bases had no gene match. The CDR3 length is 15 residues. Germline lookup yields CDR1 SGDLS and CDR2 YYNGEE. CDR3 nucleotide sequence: TGTGCCAGCAGCCCAGGAGCGGGGGGATACAATGAGCAGTTCTTC. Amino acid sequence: CASSPGAGGYNEQFF.

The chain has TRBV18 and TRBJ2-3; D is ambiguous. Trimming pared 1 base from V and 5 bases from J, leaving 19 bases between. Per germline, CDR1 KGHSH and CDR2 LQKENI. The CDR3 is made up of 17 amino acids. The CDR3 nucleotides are TGTGCCAGCTCACCACTGAAGGCTGACGGGTTTAAAGATACGCAGTATTTT. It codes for CASSPLKADGFKDTQYF.

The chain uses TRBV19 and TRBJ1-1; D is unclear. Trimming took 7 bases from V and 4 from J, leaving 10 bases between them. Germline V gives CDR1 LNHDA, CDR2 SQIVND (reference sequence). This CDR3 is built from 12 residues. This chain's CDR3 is CASMDRSTEAFF. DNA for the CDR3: TGTGCCAGTATGGATCGGAGCACTGAAGCTTTCTTT. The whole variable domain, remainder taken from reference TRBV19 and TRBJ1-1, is DGGITQSPKYLFRKEGQNVTLSCEQNLNHDAMYWYRQDPGQGLRLIYYSQIVNDFQKGDIAEGYSVSREKKESFPLTVTSAQKNPTAFYLCASMDRSTEAFFGQGTRLTVV.

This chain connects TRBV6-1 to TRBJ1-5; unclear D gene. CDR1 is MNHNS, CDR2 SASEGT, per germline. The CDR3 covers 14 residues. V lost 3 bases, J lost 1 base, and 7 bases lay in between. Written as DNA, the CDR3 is TGTGCCAGCAGTGAGCTGGGCAGCAATCAGCCCCAGCATTTT. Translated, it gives CASSELGSNQPQHF.

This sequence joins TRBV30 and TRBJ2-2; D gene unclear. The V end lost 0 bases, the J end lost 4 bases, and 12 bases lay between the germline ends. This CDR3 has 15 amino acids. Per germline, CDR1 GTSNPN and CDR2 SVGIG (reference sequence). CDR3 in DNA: TGTGCCTGGAGTGTACCGGTTAGACTCACCGGGGAGCTGTTTTTT. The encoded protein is CAWSVPVRLTGELFF.

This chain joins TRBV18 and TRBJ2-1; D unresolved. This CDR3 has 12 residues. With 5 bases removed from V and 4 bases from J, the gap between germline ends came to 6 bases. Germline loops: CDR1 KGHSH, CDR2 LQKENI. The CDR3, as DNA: TGTGCCAGCTCAACAGAGTACAATGAGCAGTTCTTC. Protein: CASSTEYNEQFF.

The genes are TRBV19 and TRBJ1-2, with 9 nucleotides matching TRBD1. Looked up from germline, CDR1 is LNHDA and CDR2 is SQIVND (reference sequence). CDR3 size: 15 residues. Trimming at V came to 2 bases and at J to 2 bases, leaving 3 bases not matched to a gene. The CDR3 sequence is CASSIRQGVNYGYTF. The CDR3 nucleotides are TGTGCCAGTAGTATACGACAGGGGGTGAACTATGGCTACACCTTC.

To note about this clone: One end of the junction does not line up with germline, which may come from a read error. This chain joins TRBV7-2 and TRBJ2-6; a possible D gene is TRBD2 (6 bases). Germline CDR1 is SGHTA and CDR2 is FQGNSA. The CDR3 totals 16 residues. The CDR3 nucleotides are TGTGCCAACCTACCGGGGGAGGTAACTGGGGCCAACGGCCTGACTTTC. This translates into CANLPGEVTGANGLTF.

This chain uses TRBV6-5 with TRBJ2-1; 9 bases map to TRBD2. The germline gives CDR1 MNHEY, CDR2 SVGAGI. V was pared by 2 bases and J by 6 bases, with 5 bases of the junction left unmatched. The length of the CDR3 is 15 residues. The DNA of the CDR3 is TGTGCCAGCAGTTACGTTCCAGCGGGGGGCAATGAGCAGTTCTTC. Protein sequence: CASSYVPAGGNEQFF.

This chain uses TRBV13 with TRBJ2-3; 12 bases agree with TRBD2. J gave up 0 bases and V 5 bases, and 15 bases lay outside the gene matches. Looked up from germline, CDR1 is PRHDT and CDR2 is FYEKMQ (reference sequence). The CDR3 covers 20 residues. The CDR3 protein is CASSLYRRTSGVSSTDTQYF. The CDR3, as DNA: TGTGCCAGCAGCCTATACCGAAGGACTAGCGGGGTCTCTAGCACAGATACGCAGTATTTT. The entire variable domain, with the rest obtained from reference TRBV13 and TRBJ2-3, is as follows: AAGVIQSPRHLIKEKRETATLKCYPIPRHDTVYWYQQGPGQDPQFLISFYEKMQSDKGSIPDRFSAQQFSDYHSELNMSSLELGDSALYFCASSLYRRTSGVSSTDTQYFGPGTRLTVL.

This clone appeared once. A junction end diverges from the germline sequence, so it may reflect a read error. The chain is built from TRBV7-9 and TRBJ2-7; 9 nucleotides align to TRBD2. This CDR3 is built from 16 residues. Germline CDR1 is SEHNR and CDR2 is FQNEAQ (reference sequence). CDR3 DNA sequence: TGTTCCAGCAGCTTAGCGGGCGGGAGGGCCGCAAACGAGCAGTACTTC. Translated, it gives CSSSLAGGRAANEQYF.

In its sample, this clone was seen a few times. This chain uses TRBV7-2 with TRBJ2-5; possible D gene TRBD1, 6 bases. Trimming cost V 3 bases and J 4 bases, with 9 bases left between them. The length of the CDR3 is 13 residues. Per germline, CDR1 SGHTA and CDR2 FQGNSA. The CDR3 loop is CASSFQGLETQYF. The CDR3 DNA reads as TGTGCCAGCAGCTTTCAGGGGCTAGAGACCCAGTACTTC.

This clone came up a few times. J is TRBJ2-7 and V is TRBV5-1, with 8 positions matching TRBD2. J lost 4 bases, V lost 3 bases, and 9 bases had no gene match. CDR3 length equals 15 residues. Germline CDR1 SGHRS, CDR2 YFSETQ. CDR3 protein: CASSSLAGPFYEQYF. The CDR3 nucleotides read TGCGCCAGCAGCTCCTTAGCGGGACCCTTTTACGAGCAGTACTTC.

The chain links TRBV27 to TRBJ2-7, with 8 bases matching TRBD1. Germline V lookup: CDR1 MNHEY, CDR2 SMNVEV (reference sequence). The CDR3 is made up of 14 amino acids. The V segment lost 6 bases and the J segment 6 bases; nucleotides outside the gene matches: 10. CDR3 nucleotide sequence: TGTGCCAGCAGATACCATGACAGGGGTGGCGAGCAGTACTTC. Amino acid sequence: CASRYHDRGGEQYF.